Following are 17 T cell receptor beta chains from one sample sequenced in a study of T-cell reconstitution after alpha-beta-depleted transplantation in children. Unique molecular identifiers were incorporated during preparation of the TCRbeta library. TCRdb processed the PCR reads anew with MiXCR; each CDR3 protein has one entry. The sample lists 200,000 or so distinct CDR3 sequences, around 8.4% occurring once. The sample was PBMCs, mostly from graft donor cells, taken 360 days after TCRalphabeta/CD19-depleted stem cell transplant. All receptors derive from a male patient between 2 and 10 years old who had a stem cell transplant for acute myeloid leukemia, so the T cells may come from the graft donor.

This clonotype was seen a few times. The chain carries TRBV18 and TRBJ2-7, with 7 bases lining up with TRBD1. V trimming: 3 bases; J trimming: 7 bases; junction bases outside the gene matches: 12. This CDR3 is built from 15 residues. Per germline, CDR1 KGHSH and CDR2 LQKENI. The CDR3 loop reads CASSPRQGADWEQYF. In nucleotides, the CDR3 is TGTGCCAGCTCACCCCGACAGGGTGCTGATTGGGAGCAGTACTTC.

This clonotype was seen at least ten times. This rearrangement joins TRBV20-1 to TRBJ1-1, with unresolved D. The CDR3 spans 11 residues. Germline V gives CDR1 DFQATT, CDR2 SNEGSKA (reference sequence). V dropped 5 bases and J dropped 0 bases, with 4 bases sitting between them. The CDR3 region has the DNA TGCAGTGCTCCAATGAACACTGAAGCTTTCTTT. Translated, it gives CSAPMNTEAFF.

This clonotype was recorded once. This CDR3 reads CASSLPNGSVVSYGYTF. In nucleotides, the CDR3 is TGCGCCAGCAGCTTACCCAATGGATCCGTTGTGAGCTATGGCTACACCTTC. The chain employs TRBV5-1 and TRBJ1-2; no clear D gene. In germline, CDR1 is SGHRS, CDR2 YFSETQ. V gave up 2 bases and J gave up 4 bases, with 21 bases separating them. This CDR3 is 17 amino acids long.

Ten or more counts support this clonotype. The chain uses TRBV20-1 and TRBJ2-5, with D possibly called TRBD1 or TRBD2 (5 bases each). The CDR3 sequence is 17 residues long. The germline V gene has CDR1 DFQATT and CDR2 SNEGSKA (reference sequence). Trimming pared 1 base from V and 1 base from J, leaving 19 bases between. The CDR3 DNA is TGCAGTGCTAGAGTTATCGGCAGGGAGAAATCCCAAGAGACCCAGTACTTC. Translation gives CSARVIGREKSQETQYF.

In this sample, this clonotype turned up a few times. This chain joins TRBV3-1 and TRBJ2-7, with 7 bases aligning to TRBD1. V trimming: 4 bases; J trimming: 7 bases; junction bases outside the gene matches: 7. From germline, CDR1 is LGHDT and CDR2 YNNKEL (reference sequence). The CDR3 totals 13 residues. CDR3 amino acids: CASSLRGSNEQYV. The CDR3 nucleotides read TGTGCCAGCAGCCTCAGGGGGAGTAATGAGCAGTACGTC.

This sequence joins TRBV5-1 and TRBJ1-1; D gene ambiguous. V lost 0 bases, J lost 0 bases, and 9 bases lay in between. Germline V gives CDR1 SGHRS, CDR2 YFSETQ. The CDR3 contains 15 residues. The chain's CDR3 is CASSLGGLLNTEAFF. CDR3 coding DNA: TGCGCCAGCAGCTTGGGTGGGCTTTTGAACACTGAAGCTTTCTTT.

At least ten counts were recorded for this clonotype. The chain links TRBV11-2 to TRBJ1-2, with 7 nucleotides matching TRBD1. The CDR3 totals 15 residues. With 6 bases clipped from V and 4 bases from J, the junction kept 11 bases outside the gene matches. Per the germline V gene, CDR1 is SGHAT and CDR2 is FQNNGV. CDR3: CASSFNPGQSYGYTF. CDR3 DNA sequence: TGTGCCAGCAGTTTTAACCCGGGACAGAGCTATGGCTACACCTTC.

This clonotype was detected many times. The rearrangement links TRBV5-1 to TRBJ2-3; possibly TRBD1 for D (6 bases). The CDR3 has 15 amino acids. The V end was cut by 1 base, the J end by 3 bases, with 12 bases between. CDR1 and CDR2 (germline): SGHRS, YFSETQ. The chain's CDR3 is CASSLTGLTTDTQYF. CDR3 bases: TGCGCCAGCAGCTTGACAGGGTTAACGACAGATACGCAGTATTTT.

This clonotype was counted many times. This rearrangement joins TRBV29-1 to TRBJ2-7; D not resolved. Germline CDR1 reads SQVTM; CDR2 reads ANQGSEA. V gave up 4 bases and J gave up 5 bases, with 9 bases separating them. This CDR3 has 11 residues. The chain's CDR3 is CSVGDTHEQYV. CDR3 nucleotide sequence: TGCAGCGTTGGAGACACCCACGAGCAGTACGTC.

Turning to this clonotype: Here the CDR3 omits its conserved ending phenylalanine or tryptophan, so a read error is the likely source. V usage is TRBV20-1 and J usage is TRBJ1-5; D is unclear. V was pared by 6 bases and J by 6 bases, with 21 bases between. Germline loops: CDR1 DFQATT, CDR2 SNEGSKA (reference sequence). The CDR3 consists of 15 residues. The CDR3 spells CSADYPGPKGQPQHC. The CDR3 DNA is TGCAGTGCCGACTACCCCGGACCCAAGGGTCAGCCCCAGCATTGT.

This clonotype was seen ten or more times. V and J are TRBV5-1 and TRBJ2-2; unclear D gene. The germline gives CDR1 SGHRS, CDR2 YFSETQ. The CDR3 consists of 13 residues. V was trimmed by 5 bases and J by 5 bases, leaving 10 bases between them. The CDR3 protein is CASRGLGTGELFF. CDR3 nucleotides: TGCGCCAGCAGAGGGCTTGGAACCGGGGAGCTGTTTTTT.

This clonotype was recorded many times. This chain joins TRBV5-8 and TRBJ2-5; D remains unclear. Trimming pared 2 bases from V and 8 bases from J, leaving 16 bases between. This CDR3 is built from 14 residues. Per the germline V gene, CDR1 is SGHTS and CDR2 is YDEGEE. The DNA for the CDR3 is TGTGCCAGCAGCTTTTTATCACCCATCGGAACCCAGTACTTC. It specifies CASSFLSPIGTQYF.

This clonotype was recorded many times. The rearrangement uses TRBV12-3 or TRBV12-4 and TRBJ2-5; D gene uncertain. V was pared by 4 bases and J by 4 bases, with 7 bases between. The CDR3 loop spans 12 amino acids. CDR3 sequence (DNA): TGTGCCAGCAGTTCCCCCCGAGAGACCCAGTACTTC. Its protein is CASSSPRETQYF.

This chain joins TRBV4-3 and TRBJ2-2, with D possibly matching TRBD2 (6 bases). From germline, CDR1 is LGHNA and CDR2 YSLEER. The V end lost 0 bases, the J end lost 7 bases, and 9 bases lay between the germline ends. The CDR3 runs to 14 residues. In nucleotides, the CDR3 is TGCGCCAGCAGCCAAGATCTGGGGGGCGGGGAGCTGTTTTTT. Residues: CASSQDLGGGELFF.

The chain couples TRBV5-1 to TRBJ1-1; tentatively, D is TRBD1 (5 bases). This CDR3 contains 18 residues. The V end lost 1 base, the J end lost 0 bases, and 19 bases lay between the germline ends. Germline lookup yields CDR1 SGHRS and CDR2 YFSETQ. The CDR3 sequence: CASSLSLRGRWMNTEAFF. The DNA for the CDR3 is TGCGCCAGCAGCTTGTCTCTGCGGGGCAGATGGATGAACACTGAAGCTTTCTTT.

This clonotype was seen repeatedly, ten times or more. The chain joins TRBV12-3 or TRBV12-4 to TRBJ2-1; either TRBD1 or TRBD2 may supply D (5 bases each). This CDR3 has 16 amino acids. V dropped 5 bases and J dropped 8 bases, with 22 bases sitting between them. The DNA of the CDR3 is TGTGCCAGCAGTGGGGGTGGGGGTCGCCTCCGCCATGAGCAGTTCTTC. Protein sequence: CASSGGGGRLRHEQFF.

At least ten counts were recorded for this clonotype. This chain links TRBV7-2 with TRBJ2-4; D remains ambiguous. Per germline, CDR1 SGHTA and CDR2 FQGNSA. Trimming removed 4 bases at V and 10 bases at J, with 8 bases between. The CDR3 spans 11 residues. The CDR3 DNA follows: TGTGCCAGCAGCTCCGGGCCGATTCAGTACTTC. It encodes CASSSGPIQYF.